Below, 9 T cell receptor beta chains from the same sample are listed, as sequenced in a study of control samples from healthy donors and cancer patients. Only in-frame clones appear in the TCRdb table, and some are missing; sequencing was by immunoSEQ multiplex PCR. The sample yields some 130,000 clones, 88% seen once. Sequences were obtained from blood. Receptors originate from a man in his forties or fifties in good health.

V and J are TRBV7-9 and TRBJ1-4; TRBD1 might be the D (6 bases). The CDR3 is 14 residues long. V was trimmed by 4 bases and J by 8 bases, leaving 14 bases between them. CDR1 is SEHNR and CDR2 is FQNEAQ in the germline V gene (reference sequence). For the CDR3, the DNA is TGTGCCAGCAGCTCGGACAGACTAGGGGAAAAACTGTTTTTT. It codes for CASSSDRLGEKLFF.

The chain combines TRBV7-2 with TRBJ1-6; D is unclear. Trimming removed 5 bases from V and 9 bases from J, with 11 bases in between. Germline V gene lookup returns CDR1 SGHTA and CDR2 FQGNSA. The CDR3 is 13 residues long. Here the CDR3 reads CASSPPWPSPLHF. DNA for the CDR3: TGTGCCAGCAGCCCCCCATGGCCTTCACCCCTCCACTTT. The full variable domain, rest sourced from reference TRBV7-2 and TRBJ1-6, is GAGVSQSPSNKVTEKGKDVELRCDPISGHTALYWYRQSLGQGLEFLIYFQGNSAPDKSGLPSDRFSAERTGGSVSTLTIQRTQQEDSAVYLCASSPPWPSPLHFGNGTRLTVT.

In this sample, this clone turned up once. The chain is built from TRBV5-4 and TRBJ2-5; D unclear. V was pared by 4 bases and J by 1 base, with 17 bases between. The CDR3 covers 16 residues. Germline CDR1 is SGHNT and CDR2 is YYREEE (reference sequence). The CDR3 spells CASSRILTQTQETQYF. The CDR3 region has the DNA TGTGCCAGCAGCCGTATCCTGACACAGACCCAAGAGACCCAGTACTTC.

The V gene is TRBV19, the J gene TRBJ1-5; TRBD1 is a possible D gene (6 bases). The germline CDR1 and CDR2 sequences are LNHDA and SQIVND (reference sequence). This CDR3 region has 17 residues. The V and J ends lost 1 base and 7 bases respectively, with 20 bases between them. The CDR3 DNA follows: TGTGCCAGTAGTATAGTACAGGGAATGATGGGCGGGCAGCCCCAGCATTTT. As protein: CASSIVQGMMGGQPQHF.

The V and J genes are TRBV3-1 (or the pseudogene TRBV3-2) and TRBJ2-5, with TRBD2 matching over 7 bases. Trimming cost V 5 bases and J 2 bases; bases outside gene matches: 8. The CDR3 loop spans 15 amino acids. The germline CDR1 and CDR2 sequences are LGHDT and YNNKEL (reference sequence). CDR3 sequence: CASSGPGGQQETQYF. Here the CDR3 DNA reads TGTGCCAGCAGCGGTCCGGGGGGTCAACAAGAGACCCAGTACTTC.

The V and J genes are TRBV15 and TRBJ2-1; D is perhaps TRBD2 (6 bases). Germline CDR1 reads LNHNV; CDR2 reads YYDKDF (reference sequence). The CDR3 totals 12 residues. V lost 8 bases, J lost 5 bases, and 10 bases lay in between. The CDR3: CATGTFDNEQFF. CDR3 sequence (DNA): TGTGCCACCGGGACTTTCGACAATGAGCAGTTCTTC.

The chain combines TRBV29-1 with TRBJ2-1; TRBD2 agrees at 9 bases. After removal of 3 bases from V and 6 bases from J, the junction contained 3 bases not matched to a gene. The CDR3 loop spans 13 amino acids. Germline V gene lookup returns CDR1 SQVTM and CDR2 ANQGSEA. CDR3 DNA sequence: TGCAGCGTTGAGCGGGGGGGCGTCAATGAGCAGTTCTTC. It is translated as CSVERGGVNEQFF.

CDR3 coding DNA: TGTGCCAACTCTTGGGGGGCGAACACCGGGGAGCTGTTTTTT. It yields the protein CANSWGANTGELFF. V usage is TRBV7-2 and J usage is TRBJ2-2, with D possibly TRBD2 on 6 matching bases. The CDR3 is 14 residues long. CDR1 is SGHTA, CDR2 FQGNSA, per germline. V was cut by 10 bases and J by 0 bases, with 12 bases left in between.

The V call is TRBV14, the J call TRBJ1-2; no clear D. The CDR3 loop spans 15 amino acids. The germline V gene has CDR1 SGHDN and CDR2 FVKESK. With 4 bases removed from V and 5 bases from J, the gap between germline ends came to 17 bases. The CDR3 is CASSPEGRRIYGYTF. CDR3 nucleotide sequence: TGTGCCAGCAGCCCCGAGGGCAGGCGCATTTATGGCTACACCTTC. Full variable domain (rest looked up from reference TRBV14 and TRBJ1-2): EAGVTQFPSHSVIEKGQTVTLRCDPISGHDNLYWYRRVMGKEIKFLLHFVKESKQDESGMPNNRFLAERTGGTYSTLKVQPAELEDSGVYFCASSPEGRRIYGYTFGSGTRLTVV.